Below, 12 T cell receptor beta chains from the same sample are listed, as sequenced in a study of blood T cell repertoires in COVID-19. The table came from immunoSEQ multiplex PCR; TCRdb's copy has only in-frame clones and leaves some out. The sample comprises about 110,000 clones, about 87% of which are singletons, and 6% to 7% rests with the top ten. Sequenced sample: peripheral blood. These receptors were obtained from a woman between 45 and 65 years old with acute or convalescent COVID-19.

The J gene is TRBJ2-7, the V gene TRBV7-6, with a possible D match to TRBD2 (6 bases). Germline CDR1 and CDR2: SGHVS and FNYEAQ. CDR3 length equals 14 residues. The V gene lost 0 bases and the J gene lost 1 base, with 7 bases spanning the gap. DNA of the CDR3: TGTGCCAGCAGCTTAGCGGGGGGTTCCTACGAGCAGTACTTC. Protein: CASSLAGGSYEQYF.

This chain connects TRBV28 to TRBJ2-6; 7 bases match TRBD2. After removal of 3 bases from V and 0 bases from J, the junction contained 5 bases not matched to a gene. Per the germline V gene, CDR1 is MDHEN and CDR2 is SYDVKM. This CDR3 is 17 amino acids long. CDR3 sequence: CASSLGGGPSGANVLTF. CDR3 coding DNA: TGTGCCAGCAGTTTGGGGGGGGGTCCCTCTGGGGCCAACGTCCTGACTTTC.

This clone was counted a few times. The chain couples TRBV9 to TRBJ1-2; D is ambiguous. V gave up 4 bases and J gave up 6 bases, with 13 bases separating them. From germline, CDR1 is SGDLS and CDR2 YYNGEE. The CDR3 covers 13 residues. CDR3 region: CASSTAGRDGYTF. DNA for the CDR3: TGTGCCAGCAGCACAGCGGGGAGGGATGGCTACACCTTC.

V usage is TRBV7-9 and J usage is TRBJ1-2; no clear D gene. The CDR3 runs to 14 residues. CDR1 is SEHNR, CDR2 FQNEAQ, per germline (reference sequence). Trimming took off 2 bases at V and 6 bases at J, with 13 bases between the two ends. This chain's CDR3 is CASSLYGLGHGYTF. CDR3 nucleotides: TGTGCCAGCAGCTTATACGGCCTGGGCCATGGCTACACCTTC.

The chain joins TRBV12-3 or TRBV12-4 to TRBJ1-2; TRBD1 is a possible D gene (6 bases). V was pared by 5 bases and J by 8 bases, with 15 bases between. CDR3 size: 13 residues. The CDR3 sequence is CASSISGVGGYTF. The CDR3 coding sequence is TGTGCCAGCAGTATTTCAGGGGTAGGAGGCTACACCTTC.

The CDR3: CASSHQGAGGREQYF. DNA of the CDR3: TGTGCCAGCAGCCACCAGGGAGCGGGGGGGCGCGAGCAGTACTTC. J is TRBJ2-7 and V is TRBV4-2, with 10 positions matching TRBD2. Germline lookup yields CDR1 LGHNA and CDR2 YNFKEQ. The CDR3 consists of 15 residues. The ends lost 3 bases at V and 6 bases at J; junction bases unmatched: 8.

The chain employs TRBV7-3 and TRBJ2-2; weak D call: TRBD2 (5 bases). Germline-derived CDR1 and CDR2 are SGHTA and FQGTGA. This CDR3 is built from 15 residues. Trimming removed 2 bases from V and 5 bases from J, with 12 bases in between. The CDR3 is CASSLLSGNTGELFF. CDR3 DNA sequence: TGTGCCAGCAGCTTACTATCGGGGAATACCGGGGAGCTGTTTTTT.

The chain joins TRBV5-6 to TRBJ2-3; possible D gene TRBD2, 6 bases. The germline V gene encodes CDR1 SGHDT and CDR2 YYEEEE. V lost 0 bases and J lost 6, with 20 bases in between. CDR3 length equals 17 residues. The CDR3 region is CASSLVTSTRGRDTQYF. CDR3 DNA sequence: TGTGCCAGCAGCTTGGTTACCTCGACTAGGGGTCGGGATACGCAGTATTTT.

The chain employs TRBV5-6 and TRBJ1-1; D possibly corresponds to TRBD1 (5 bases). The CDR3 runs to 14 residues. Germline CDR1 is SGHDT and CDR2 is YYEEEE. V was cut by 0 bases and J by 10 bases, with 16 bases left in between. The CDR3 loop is CASSLGGAKFRAFF. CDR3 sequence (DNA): TGTGCCAGCAGCTTGGGGGGCGCGAAATTTAGAGCTTTCTTT.

CDR3 region: CASSNPTSGGTGELFF. The CDR3 DNA is TGTGCCAGCAGCAACCCGACTAGCGGGGGAACCGGGGAGCTGTTTTTT. This chain uses TRBV9 with TRBJ2-2; 12 nucleotides align to TRBD2. This CDR3 contains 16 residues. V trimming: 4 bases; J trimming: 5 bases; junction bases outside the gene matches: 6. CDR1 SGDLS and CDR2 YYNGEE come from the germline V gene. The whole variable domain, remainder taken from reference TRBV9 and TRBJ2-2, is DSGVTQTPKHLITATGQRVTLRCSPRSGDLSVYWYQQSLDQGLQFLIQYYNGEERAKGNILERFSAQQFPDLHSELNLSSLELGDSALYFCASSNPTSGGTGELFFGEGSRLTVL.

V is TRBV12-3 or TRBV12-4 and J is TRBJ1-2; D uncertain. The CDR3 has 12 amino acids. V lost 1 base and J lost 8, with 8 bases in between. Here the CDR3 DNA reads TGTGCCAGCAGTTTAGGCGGGTTGGGCTACACCTTC. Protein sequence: CASSLGGLGYTF.

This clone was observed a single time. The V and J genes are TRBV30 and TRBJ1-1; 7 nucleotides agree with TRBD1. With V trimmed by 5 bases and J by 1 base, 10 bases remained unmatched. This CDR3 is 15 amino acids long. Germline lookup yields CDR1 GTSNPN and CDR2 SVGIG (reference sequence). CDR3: CAWSFRGIRNTEAFF. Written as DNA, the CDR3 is TGTGCCTGGTCCTTCAGGGGGATAAGGAACACTGAAGCTTTCTTT.